The next 25 T cell receptor beta chains were all read from a single sample in a study of blood T cell repertoires in COVID-19. Assay: immunoSEQ multiplex PCR; the TCRdb copy retains only in-frame clones and omits some. The sample lists 150,000 to 200,000 clones; roughly 80% were seen once. Input material: peripheral blood. All receptors come from a man in his 70s with acute or convalescent COVID-19.

The chain joins TRBV11-2 to TRBJ1-1; D uncertain. V lost 3 bases, J lost 1 base, and 6 bases lay in between. The V gene's germline CDR1 is SGHAT and CDR2 FQNNGV. The CDR3 spans 13 residues. Here the CDR3 reads CASSFSWNTEAFF. As DNA, the CDR3 is TGTGCCAGCAGCTTCTCCTGGAACACTGAAGCTTTCTTT.

The V call is TRBV10-2, the J call TRBJ2-5; TRBD2 matches at 10 bases. The CDR3 is 15 residues long. CDR1 is WSHSY, CDR2 SAAADI, per germline. With V trimmed by 2 bases and J by 6 bases, 6 bases remained unmatched. The DNA of the CDR3 is TGCGCCAGCAGTGAGGCTAGCGGGGGATGGAAGACCCAGTACTTC. This translates into CASSEASGGWKTQYF.

V usage is TRBV2 and J usage is TRBJ1-2, with D tentatively TRBD1 (6 bases). The V gene's germline CDR1 is SNHLY and CDR2 FYNNEI. This CDR3 contains 12 residues. V was shortened by 5 bases and J by 8 bases, with 12 bases between the two germline ends. The CDR3 protein is CASSRSGDGYTF. The CDR3 DNA is TGTGCCAGCAGTCGTTCAGGGGACGGCTACACCTTC.

The chain employs TRBV18 and TRBJ1-3; D call uncertain. Per the germline V gene, CDR1 is KGHSH and CDR2 is LQKENI. The V end lost 1 base, the J end lost 0 bases, and 7 bases lay between the germline ends. CDR3 length: 15 residues. CDR3 region: CASSPRSGSGNTIYF. The CDR3 nucleotides are TGTGCCAGCTCACCACGATCCGGCTCTGGAAACACCATATATTTT.

This clone came up once. V and J are TRBV21-1 and TRBJ2-7; the table's D gene call, TRBD1, was not cross checked with the DNA. TRBV21-1 represents a pseudogene. There are 13 residues in the CDR3. CDR3 sequence reads: CASKCDRAYEQYF. DNA for the CDR3: TGTGCCAGCAAGTGCGACAGGGCCTACGAGCAGTACTTC.

The V and J genes are TRBV6-5 and TRBJ2-7; TRBD1 matches 12 bases. Germline values: CDR1 MNHEY, CDR2 SVGAGI. With V trimmed by 5 bases and J by 4 bases, 6 bases remained unmatched. This CDR3 region has 15 residues. The CDR3 DNA reads TGTGCCAGCAGTCGGGGGACAGGGGGCCCTTACGAGCAGTACTTC. Amino acid sequence: CASSRGTGGPYEQYF.

This chain links TRBV5-1 with TRBJ1-2, with 9 bases aligning to TRBD1. The germline V gene has CDR1 SGHRS and CDR2 YFSETQ. The CDR3 consists of 19 residues. V shed 0 bases, J shed 4 bases, and the junction held 16 bases outside the gene matches. The DNA of the CDR3 is TGCGCCAGCAGCTTGGCCTTTTTGGGACAGGGTAGGGATTCCTATGGCTACACCTTC. This translates into CASSLAFLGQGRDSYGYTF.

The gene calls are TRBV19 and TRBJ1-3; D uncertain. CDR1 and CDR2 (germline): LNHDA, SQIVND (reference sequence). V dropped 4 bases and J dropped 6 bases, with 13 bases sitting between them. The CDR3 sequence is 14 residues long. The CDR3 coding sequence is TGTGCCAGTAGTACCCTACCCCCGCTAAACACCATATATTTT. It encodes CASSTLPPLNTIYF.

This clone has just a few counts. The rearrangement uses TRBV2 and TRBJ1-2; maybe TRBD1 (5 bases). V lost 0 bases, J lost 2 bases, and 7 bases lay in between. This CDR3 region has 14 residues. The germline gives CDR1 SNHLY, CDR2 FYNNEI. CDR3 loop: CASSEAGANYGYTF. Written as DNA, the CDR3 is TGTGCCAGCAGTGAAGCAGGGGCAAACTATGGCTACACCTTC.

CDR3 amino acids: CAWSVLNADTQYF. Here the CDR3 DNA reads TGTGCCTGGAGTGTTTTAAATGCAGATACGCAGTATTTT. The J gene is TRBJ2-3, the V gene TRBV30; D is undetermined. Germline V CDR1 and CDR2: GTSNPN, SVGIG (reference sequence). CDR3 length: 13 residues. Trimming removed 0 bases from V and 4 bases from J, with 8 bases in between. Complete variable domain (other parts from reference TRBV30 and TRBJ2-3): SQTIHQWPATLVQPVGSPLSLECTVEGTSNPNLYWYRQAAGRGLQLLFYSVGIGQISSEVPQNLSASRPQDRQFILSSKKLLLSDSGFYLCAWSVLNADTQYFGPGTRLTVL.

This chain joins TRBV7-2 and TRBJ2-1; 11 bases are shared with TRBD2. The CDR3 has 16 residues. Germline CDR1 SGHTA, CDR2 FQGNSA. J was trimmed by 9 bases and V by 6 bases; bases with no gene match: 13. The DNA of the CDR3 is TGTGCCAGCAGAAGACCAGGGACTAGCGGTTTCGGTGAGCAGTTCTTC. This gives the protein CASRRPGTSGFGEQFF.

The J gene is TRBJ1-1, the V gene TRBV20-1; D is unresolved. V shed 3 bases and J shed 0 bases, with 8 bases lying between them. Germline V gene sequence: CDR1 DFQATT, CDR2 SNEGSKA (reference sequence). The CDR3 extends over 13 amino acids. CDR3 amino acids: CSASFGVNTEAFF. DNA of the CDR3: TGCAGTGCTAGTTTCGGGGTGAACACTGAAGCTTTCTTT.

The J gene is TRBJ1-1, the V gene TRBV12-5, with D unresolved. From germline, CDR1 is LGHNT and CDR2 FRNRAP. V was pared by 4 bases and J by 6 bases, with 15 bases between. CDR3 length: 14 residues. CDR3 sequence: CASGSLAGTAEAFF. DNA of the CDR3: TGTGCTAGTGGTTCCTTAGCGGGAACGGCTGAAGCTTTCTTT.

The V and J genes are TRBV27 and TRBJ2-1, with D possibly being TRBD1 (6 bases). Germline loops: CDR1 MNHEY, CDR2 SMNVEV (reference sequence). This CDR3 is built from 13 residues. V gave up 6 bases and J gave up 4 bases, with 10 bases separating them. The CDR3 nucleotides are TGTGCCAGCAGGCTGACAGGATACAATGAGCAGTTCTTC. Amino acid sequence: CASRLTGYNEQFF.

The chain combines TRBV4-1 with TRBJ1-2, with a tentative D call TRBD1 (6 bases). Germline values: CDR1 MGHRA, CDR2 YSYEKL. CDR3 length: 16 residues. Trimming shortened V by 1 base and J by 4 bases, and 16 bases separated the two germline ends. The CDR3 is CASSQGPRGLGYGYTF. Here the CDR3 DNA reads TGCGCCAGCAGCCAAGGCCCCAGGGGCTTGGGCTATGGCTACACCTTC.

The chain couples TRBV7-2 to TRBJ2-7; D may be TRBD1 (5 bases). V gave up 1 base and J gave up 5 bases, with 9 bases separating them. The CDR3 contains 13 residues. Germline values: CDR1 SGHTA, CDR2 FQGNSA. CDR3 coding DNA: TGTGCCAGCAGCTTAGTAGTAGGGGACGAGCAGTACTTC. Translating it yields CASSLVVGDEQYF.

The genes are TRBV6-5 and TRBJ2-5; TRBD2 matches at 12 bases. The V gene end was trimmed by 2 bases and the J gene end by 4 bases; junction bases not matched to a gene: 2. Germline CDR1 reads MNHEY; CDR2 reads SVGAGI. The CDR3 is 15 amino acids. CDR3 amino acids: CASSYASGGGETQYF. The CDR3 coding sequence is TGTGCCAGCAGTTACGCTAGCGGGGGGGGAGAGACCCAGTACTTC.

This clone was seen at least ten times. The CDR3 sequence is CASSFFGYEQYF. For the CDR3, the DNA is TGTGCCAGCAGTTTTTTCGGTTACGAGCAGTACTTC. This chain connects TRBV27 to TRBJ2-7; no clear D. Trimming left V 3 bases short and J 4 bases short, with 7 bases between. Germline-derived CDR1 and CDR2 are MNHEY and SMNVEV (reference sequence). The CDR3 covers 12 residues.

The chain has TRBV2 and TRBJ2-7; D not resolved. The germline CDR1 and CDR2 sequences are SNHLY and FYNNEI. The V and J ends lost 4 bases and 2 bases respectively, with 3 bases between them. The CDR3 sequence is 11 residues long. CDR3 in amino acids: CASSGAYEQYF. The CDR3 DNA reads TGTGCCAGCAGTGGCGCCTACGAGCAGTACTTC. Based on the CDR3 plus reference TRBV2 and TRBJ2-7, the full variable domain is EPEVTQTPSHQVTQMGQEVILRCVPISNHLYFYWYRQILGQKVEFLVSFYNNEISEKSEIFDDQFSVERPDGSNFTLKIRSTKLEDSAMYFCASSGAYEQYFGPGTRLTVT.

The genes are TRBV6-2 or TRBV6-3 and TRBJ2-7, with TRBD2 matching 7 bases. Germline V gives CDR1 MNHEY, CDR2 SVGEGT. This CDR3 contains 15 residues. After removal of 2 bases from V and 5 bases from J, the junction contained 9 bases not matched to a gene. CDR3 residues: CASSYPRGGNHEQYF. CDR3 sequence (DNA): TGTGCCAGCAGTTACCCGCGCGGGGGAAACCACGAGCAGTACTTC.

The gene calls are TRBV5-1 and TRBJ1-3; D ambiguous. Per germline, CDR1 SGHRS and CDR2 YFSETQ. V was trimmed by 0 bases and J by 0 bases, leaving 7 bases between them. CDR3 length: 15 amino acids. The CDR3 sequence is CASSLEASSGNTIYF. The CDR3 DNA follows: TGCGCCAGCAGCTTGGAAGCAAGCTCTGGAAACACCATATATTTT.

The chain combines TRBV14 with TRBJ1-6; unclear D gene. This CDR3 has 20 amino acids. The germline CDR1 and CDR2 sequences are SGHDN and FVKESK. The V end lost 0 bases, the J end lost 3 bases, and 21 bases lay between the germline ends. CDR3 sequence (DNA): TGTGCCAGCAGCCAAGATAATGCGGTTTTGGGTTTTGACTATAATTCACCCCTCCACTTT. Translating it yields CASSQDNAVLGFDYNSPLHF.

J is TRBJ1-2 and V is TRBV28; tentatively, D is TRBD1 (5 bases). The CDR3 totals 17 residues. Per germline, CDR1 MDHEN and CDR2 SYDVKM. V was trimmed by 0 bases and J by 0 bases, leaving 14 bases between them. The CDR3 sequence is CASSLWKGQTANYGYTF. Here the CDR3 DNA reads TGTGCCAGCAGTTTATGGAAGGGGCAGACAGCTAACTATGGCTACACCTTC.

J is TRBJ1-2 and V is TRBV25-1; D gene ambiguous. Germline loops: CDR1 MGHDK, CDR2 SYGVNS. Trimming shortened V by 1 base and J by 6 bases, and 9 bases separated the two germline ends. CDR3 length: 13 residues. DNA of the CDR3: TGTGCCAGCAGTGAATTCCTTCACAATGGCTACACCTTC. It is translated as CASSEFLHNGYTF.

This chain links TRBV7-2 with TRBJ1-5; TRBD1 might be the D (5 bases). This CDR3 has 14 amino acids. The germline V and J ends were trimmed by 2 bases and 4 bases, with 9 bases remaining between them. From germline, CDR1 is SGHTA and CDR2 FQGNSA. CDR3 in amino acids: CASSLREGNQPQHF. The DNA of the CDR3 is TGTGCCAGCAGCTTAAGGGAGGGGAATCAGCCCCAGCATTTT.